These T cell receptor beta chains were read from a single sample in a study of blood T cell repertoires in COVID-19. Clones were read by immunoSEQ multiplex PCR, and TCRdb kept only the in-frame ones, dropping some. This table holds roughly 26,000 clones, approximately 94% found once. Sequencing was performed on peripheral blood. These receptors were taken from a human donor with active COVID-19. The donor label of this sample is uncertain. CDR3s include the opening cysteine and the closing phenylalanine or tryptophan. The order of the fields is J gene, D gene, clone size, V gene, CDR3 protein, CDR3 DNA. The D gene is left open where the match is weak. Size is omitted from some rows. Given values are once, few, many or a class for expanded clones.

TRBJ1-5 | NA | once | TRBV24-1 | CATSAGDINQPQHF | TGTGCCACCAGTGCCGGGGACATCAATCAGCCCCAGCATTTT
TRBJ2-2 | TRBD1 | NA | TRBV4-3 | CASSQEGQGELFF | TGCGCCAGCAGCCAAGAGGGACAGGGGGAGCTGTTTTTT
TRBJ2-7 | NA | NA | TRBV30 | CAWSVGGPTGGEQYF | TGTGCCTGGAGTGTTGGGGGCCCCACGGGGGGTGAGCAGTACTTC
TRBJ2-7 | TRBD2 | NA | TRBV6-2/TRBV6-3 | CASSQLAGGLGEQYF | TGTGCCAGCAGTCAACTAGCGGGAGGGCTGGGCGAGCAGTACTTC
TRBJ1-3 | NA | NA | TRBV5-4 | CASSLGQRYSGNTIYF | TGTGCCAGCAGCTTAGGACAGCGATACTCTGGAAACACCATATATTTT
TRBJ2-7 | NA | NA | TRBV7-8 | CASSSNLISYEQYF | TGTGCCAGCAGCTCTAACTTGATCTCCTACGAGCAGTACTTC
TRBJ2-7 | TRBD2 | NA | TRBV6-5 | CAINRGGMYEQYF | TGTGCCATCAATCGGGGGGGCATGTACGAGCAGTACTTC
TRBJ2-3 | NA | NA | TRBV19 | CASIQQGADTQYF | TGTGCCAGTATCCAACAGGGAGCAGATACGCAGTATTTT
TRBJ1-1 | NA | NA | TRBV10-3 | CAISDLPPGTVITEAFF | TGTGCCATCAGTGACCTCCCCCCGGGTACGGTTATCACTGAAGCTTTCTTT
TRBJ2-7 | TRBD1 | NA | TRBV6-1 | CASSEFLSTGDLTYEQYF | TGTGCCAGCAGTGAATTTCTTTCGACAGGGGACCTAACCTACGAGCAGTACTTC
TRBJ1-1 | TRBD1 | NA | TRBV4-3 | CASRPTGALTNTEAFF | TGCGCCAGCAGGCCGACAGGGGCCTTGACGAACACTGAAGCTTTCTTT
TRBJ2-3 | NA | NA | TRBV11-3 | CASLSYKEADTQYF | TGTGCCAGCCTCTCGTACAAAGAAGCAGATACGCAGTATTTT
TRBJ2-3 | NA | NA | TRBV15 | CATSLPGVTDTQYF | TGTGCCACCAGTCTACCAGGGGTGACAGATACGCAGTATTTT
TRBJ2-7 | TRBD1 | NA | TRBV5-1 | CASSLAGQGAYEQYF | TGCGCCAGCAGCTTGGCCGGGCAGGGGGCTTACGAGCAGTACTTC
TRBJ2-7 | TRBD1 | NA | TRBV19 | CASSIGTGSSYEQYF | TGTGCCAGTAGTATAGGGACAGGGAGCTCCTACGAGCAGTACTTC
TRBJ2-5 | TRBD1 | NA | TRBV2 | CASRDGGDRATYQETQYF | TGTGCCAGCCGCGACGGCGGGGACAGGGCGACCTATCAAGAGACCCAGTACTTC
TRBJ1-1 | NA | NA | TRBV9 | CASSAELRGVNTEAFF | TGTGCCAGCAGCGCAGAACTCAGGGGTGTGAACACTGAAGCTTTCTTT
TRBJ2-7 | NA | NA | TRBV28 | CASSYPTGTGYEQYF | TGTGCCAGCAGTTACCCCACAGGGACGGGTTACGAGCAGTACTTC
TRBJ1-1 | TRBD1 | NA | TRBV11-2 | CASSLRGGYTEAFF | TGTGCCAGCAGCTTAAGAGGGGGCTACACTGAAGCTTTCTTT
TRBJ2-7 | NA | NA | TRBV9 | CASSVGHLSAGYEQYF | TGTGCCAGCAGCGTAGGACACCTTTCAGCAGGATACGAGCAGTACTTC
TRBJ2-1 | TRBD2 | NA | TRBV5-4 | CASSLGGLAGYNEQFF | TGTGCCAGCAGCTTGGGAGGACTAGCGGGATACAATGAGCAGTTCTTC
TRBJ2-3 | TRBD1 | NA | TRBV5-1 | CASRPGQGANTQYF | TGCGCCAGCAGGCCAGGACAGGGGGCTAATACGCAGTATTTT
TRBJ1-2 | NA | NA | TRBV27 | CASSLRRGNYGYTF | TGTGCCAGCAGTTTACGGCGGGGCAACTATGGCTACACCTTC
TRBJ1-1 | TRBD1 | once | TRBV4-2 | CASSQERGTGGRLAEAFF | TGTGCCAGCAGCCAAGAACGGGGGACAGGGGGCCGCCTGGCTGAAGCTTTCTTT
TRBJ1-6 | TRBD1 | NA | TRBV30 | CAWRGQYNSPLHF | TGTGCCTGGAGGGGACAGTATAATTCACCCCTCCACTTT
TRBJ2-7 | TRBD1 | NA | TRBV19 | CASSIDPPGQEREQYF | TGTGCCAGTAGTATAGATCCCCCGGGACAGGAGCGCGAGCAGTACTTC
TRBJ2-7 | TRBD2 | NA | TRBV4-1 | CASSQATSGRSYEQYF | TGCGCCAGCAGCCAAGCAACTAGCGGGAGATCCTACGAGCAGTACTTC
TRBJ2-1 | NA | NA | TRBV27 | CASSRRHGSSYNEQFF | TGTGCCAGCAGTCGAAGACATGGGAGCTCCTACAATGAGCAGTTCTTC
TRBJ2-3 | TRBD1 | NA | TRBV27 | CASITQGAEDTQYF | TGTGCCAGCATCACTCAGGGGGCGGAAGATACGCAGTATTTT
TRBJ2-5 | TRBD1 | NA | TRBV5-6 | CASSSKTGLQETQYF | TGTGCCAGCAGCTCTAAGACAGGGTTACAAGAGACCCAGTACTTC
TRBJ1-1 | NA | NA | TRBV30 | CAWNSGQRREIWWAFF | TGTGCCTGGAACTCAGGACAAAGGAGAGAGATATGGTGGGCTTTCTTT
TRBJ2-2 | TRBD1 | NA | TRBV27 | CASRPTGGTTGELFF | TGTGCCAGCAGACCAACAGGGGGAACAACCGGGGAGCTGTTTTTT